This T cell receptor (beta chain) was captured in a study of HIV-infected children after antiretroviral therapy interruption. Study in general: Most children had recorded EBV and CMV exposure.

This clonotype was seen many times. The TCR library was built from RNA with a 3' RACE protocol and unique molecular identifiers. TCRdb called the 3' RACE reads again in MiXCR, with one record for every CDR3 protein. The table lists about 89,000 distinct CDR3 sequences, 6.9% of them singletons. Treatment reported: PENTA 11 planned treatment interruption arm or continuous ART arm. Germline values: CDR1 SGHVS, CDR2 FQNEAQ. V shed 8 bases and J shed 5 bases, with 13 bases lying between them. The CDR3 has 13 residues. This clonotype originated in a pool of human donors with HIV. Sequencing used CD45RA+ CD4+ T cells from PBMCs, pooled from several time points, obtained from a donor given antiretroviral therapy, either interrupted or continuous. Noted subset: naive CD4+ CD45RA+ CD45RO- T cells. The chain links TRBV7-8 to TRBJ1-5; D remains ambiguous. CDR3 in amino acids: CASRKHADQPQHF. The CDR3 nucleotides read TGTGCCAGCCGAAAGCACGCGGATCAGCCCCAGCATTTT.